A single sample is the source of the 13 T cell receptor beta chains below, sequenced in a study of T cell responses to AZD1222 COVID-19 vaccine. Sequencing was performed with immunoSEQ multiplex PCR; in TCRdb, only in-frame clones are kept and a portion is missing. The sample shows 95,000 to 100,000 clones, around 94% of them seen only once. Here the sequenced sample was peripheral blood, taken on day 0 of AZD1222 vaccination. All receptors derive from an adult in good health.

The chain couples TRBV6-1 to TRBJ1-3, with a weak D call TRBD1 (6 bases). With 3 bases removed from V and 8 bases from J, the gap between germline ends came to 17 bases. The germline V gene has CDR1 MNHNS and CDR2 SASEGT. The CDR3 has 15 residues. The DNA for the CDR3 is TGTGCCAGCAGTGACCTGAGCCGGGGGCGAGACACCATATATTTT. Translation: CASSDLSRGRDTIYF.

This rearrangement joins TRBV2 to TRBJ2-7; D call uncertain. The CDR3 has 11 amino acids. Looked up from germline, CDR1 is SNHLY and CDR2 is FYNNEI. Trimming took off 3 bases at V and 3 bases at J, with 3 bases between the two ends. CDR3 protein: CASSDDYEQYF. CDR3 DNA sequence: TGTGCCAGCAGTGATGACTACGAGCAGTACTTC.

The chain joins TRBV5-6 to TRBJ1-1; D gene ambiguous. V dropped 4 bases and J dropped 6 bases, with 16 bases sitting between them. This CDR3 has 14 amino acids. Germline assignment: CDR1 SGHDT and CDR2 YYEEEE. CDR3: CASSPTPGIAEAFF. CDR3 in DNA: TGTGCCAGCAGCCCTACCCCCGGGATAGCTGAAGCTTTCTTT.

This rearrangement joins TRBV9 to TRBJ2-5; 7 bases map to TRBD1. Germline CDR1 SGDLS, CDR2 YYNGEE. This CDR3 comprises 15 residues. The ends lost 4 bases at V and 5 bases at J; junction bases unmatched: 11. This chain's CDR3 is CASSIRQGIGETQYF. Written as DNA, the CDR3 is TGTGCCAGCAGCATCCGACAGGGAATCGGGGAGACCCAGTACTTC.

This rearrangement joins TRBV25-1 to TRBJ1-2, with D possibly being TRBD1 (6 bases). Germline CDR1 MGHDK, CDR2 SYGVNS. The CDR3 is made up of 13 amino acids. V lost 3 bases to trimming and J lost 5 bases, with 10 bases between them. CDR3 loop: CASSEGTSYGYTF. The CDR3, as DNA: TGTGCCAGCAGTGAGGGGACATCTTATGGCTACACCTTC.

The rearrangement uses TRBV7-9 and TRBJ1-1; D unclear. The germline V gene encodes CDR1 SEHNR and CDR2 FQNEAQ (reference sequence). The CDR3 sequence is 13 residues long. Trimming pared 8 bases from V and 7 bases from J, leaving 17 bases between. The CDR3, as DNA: TGTGCCAGCTCGTCTCAGGAGGTTGTTGAAGCTTTCTTT. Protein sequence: CASSSQEVVEAFF.

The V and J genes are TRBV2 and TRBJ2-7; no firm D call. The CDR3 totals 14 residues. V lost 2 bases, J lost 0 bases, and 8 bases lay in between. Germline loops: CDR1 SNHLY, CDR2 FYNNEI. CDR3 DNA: TGTGCCAGCAGTGAAATTCTTAACTCCTACGAGCAGTACTTC. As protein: CASSEILNSYEQYF.

This CDR3 is CASSTHRENTEAFF. The CDR3, as DNA: TGTGCCAGCAGTACCCACAGGGAGAACACTGAAGCTTTCTTT. The rearrangement uses TRBV25-1 and TRBJ1-1; maybe TRBD1 (6 bases). This CDR3 contains 14 residues. CDR1 is MGHDK and CDR2 is SYGVNS in the germline V gene. Between the trimmed V and J ends, which lost 5 bases and 1 base, there was a span of 11 bases.

The CDR3 nucleotides are TGTGCCAGCAGCTTATCCCGGGGAGAAGGCTACACCTTC. It translates to CASSLSRGEGYTF. V gene TRBV7-9 combines with J gene TRBJ1-2; D is unresolved. Looked up from germline, CDR1 is SEHNR and CDR2 is FQNEAQ (reference sequence). CDR3 length equals 13 residues. Trimming cost V 2 bases and J 8 bases, with 12 bases left between them.

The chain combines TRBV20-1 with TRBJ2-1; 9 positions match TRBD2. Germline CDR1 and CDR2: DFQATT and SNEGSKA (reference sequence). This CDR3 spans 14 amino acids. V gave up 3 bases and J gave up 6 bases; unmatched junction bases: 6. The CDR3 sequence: CSASSTSGTNEQFF. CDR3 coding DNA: TGCAGTGCTAGTTCGACTAGCGGCACCAATGAGCAGTTCTTC.

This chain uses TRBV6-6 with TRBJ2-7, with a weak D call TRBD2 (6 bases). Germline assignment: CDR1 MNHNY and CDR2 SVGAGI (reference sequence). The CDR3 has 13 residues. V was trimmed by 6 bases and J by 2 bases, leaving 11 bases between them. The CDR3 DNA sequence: TGTGCCAGCAGCCCTCGGGGGACCTACGAGCAGTACTTC. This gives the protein CASSPRGTYEQYF.

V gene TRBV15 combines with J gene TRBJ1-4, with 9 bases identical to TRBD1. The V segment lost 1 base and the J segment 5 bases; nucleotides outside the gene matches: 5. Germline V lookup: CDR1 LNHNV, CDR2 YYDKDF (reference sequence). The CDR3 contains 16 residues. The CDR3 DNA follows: TGTGCCACCAGCAGAGCGGACAGGGGATGGAATGAAAAACTGTTTTTT. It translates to CATSRADRGWNEKLFF.

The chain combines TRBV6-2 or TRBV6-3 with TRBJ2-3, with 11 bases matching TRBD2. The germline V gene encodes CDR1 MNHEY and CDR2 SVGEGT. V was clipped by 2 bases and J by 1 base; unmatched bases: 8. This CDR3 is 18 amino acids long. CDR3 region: CASSYPSQLAGGTDTQYF. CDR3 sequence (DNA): TGTGCCAGCAGTTACCCTTCCCAACTAGCGGGAGGCACAGATACGCAGTATTTT.